The 3 T cell receptor beta chains below come from one sample, sequenced in a study of blood T cell repertoires in COVID-19. Only in-frame clones appear in the TCRdb table, and some are missing; sequencing was by immunoSEQ multiplex PCR. The data contain around 180,000 clones, about 88% of them singletons. Sequenced input: peripheral blood. These receptors came from a woman between 25 and 40 years old with active or convalescent COVID-19.

The gene calls are TRBV11-3 and TRBJ1-1; 7 bases fit TRBD1. Germline V gene data show CDR1 as SGHNT and CDR2 as YENEEA. V lost 5 bases, J lost 11 bases, and 17 bases stayed unmatched. This CDR3 contains 15 residues. CDR3 loop: CASSQTATGRLRAFF. The DNA for the CDR3 is TGTGCCAGCAGCCAGACGGCGACAGGGAGACTTCGGGCTTTCTTT.

The chain joins TRBV27 to TRBJ2-3; the match to TRBD2 covers 11 bases. J was trimmed by 1 base and V by 1 base; bases with no gene match: 13. Germline loops: CDR1 MNHEY, CDR2 SMNVEV (reference sequence). The CDR3 sequence is 20 residues long. CDR3 sequence: CASSLLGGTSGAVGTDTQYF. In DNA, the CDR3 is TGTGCCAGCAGTTTATTAGGAGGGACTAGCGGTGCAGTAGGCACAGATACGCAGTATTTT.

The chain combines TRBV24-1 with TRBJ2-1; 7 bases agree with TRBD2. The germline V gene encodes CDR1 KGHDR and CDR2 SFDVKD. CDR3 length equals 16 residues. V trimming: 6 bases; J trimming: 0 bases; junction bases outside the gene matches: 7. This CDR3 reads CATSLLAASSYNEQFF. The CDR3 DNA follows: TGTGCCACCAGTCTCCTAGCGGCGAGCTCCTACAATGAGCAGTTCTTC.